A selection of T cell receptor beta chains follows, all from one sample in a study of control samples from healthy donors and cancer patients. Clones were read by immunoSEQ multiplex PCR, and TCRdb kept only the in-frame ones, dropping some. The repertoire includes 120,000 or so clones, 87% of them detected once, and 8% to 9% sits in the top ten. Sequencing used blood. The receptor set was obtained from a man aged 40-55 years in good health. Both conserved end residues are part of each CDR3. The order of the fields is CDR3 protein, CDR3 DNA, J gene, V gene, clone size, D gene, CDR3 length. D genes are given only for firm matches. Clone size, where shown, is once, few, many, or a class for clones that have expanded.

CDR3: CASSQDRRGVGEKLFF
DNA: TGCGCCAGCAGCCAAGATAGGAGGGGTGTAGGTGAAAAACTGTTTTTT
J: TRBJ1-4
V: TRBV4-3
size: -
D: -
length: 16

CDR3: CASSLAGGGHEQYF
DNA: TGTGCCAGCAGCTTAGCGGGGGGCGGGCACGAGCAGTACTTC
J: TRBJ2-7
V: TRBV7-9
size: -
D: -
length: 14

CDR3: CASSQGDSDYEKLFF
DNA: TGCGCCAGCAGCCAAGGAGACAGCGACTATGAAAAACTGTTTTTT
J: TRBJ1-4
V: TRBV4-1
size: -
D: -
length: 15

CDR3: CASNGRLKSPLHF
DNA: TGTGCCAGCAATGGGAGGTTAAAATCACCCCTCCACTTT
J: TRBJ1-6
V: TRBV12-3/TRBV12-4
size: -
D: -
length: 13

CDR3: CASSLGQYNEQFF
DNA: TGTGCCAGCAGTTTAGGACAGTACAATGAGCAGTTCTTC
J: TRBJ2-1
V: TRBV12-3/TRBV12-4
size: -
D: -
length: 13

CDR3: CASSYPPPTGSSPLHF
DNA: TGTGCCAGCAGTTATCCCCCTCCCACAGGGAGTTCACCCCTCCACTTT
J: TRBJ1-6
V: TRBV6-6
size: -
D: -
length: 16

CDR3: CSVYRGNYGYTF
DNA: TGCAGCGTTTACAGGGGGAACTATGGCTACACCTTC
J: TRBJ1-2
V: TRBV29-1
size: -
D: TRBD1
length: 12

CDR3: CSAALSRDYGYTF
DNA: TGCAGCGCCGCCCTCTCACGGGACTATGGCTACACCTTC
J: TRBJ1-2
V: TRBV29-1
size: -
D: -
length: 13

CDR3: CASSSAIYGYTF
DNA: TGTGCCAGCAGCTCCGCAATCTATGGCTACACCTTC
J: TRBJ1-2
V: TRBV7-9
size: -
D: -
length: 12

CDR3: CASSISGMGQPQHF
DNA: TGTGCCAGTAGTATTTCAGGGATGGGCCAGCCCCAGCATTTT
J: TRBJ1-5
V: TRBV19
size: -
D: -
length: 14

CDR3: CATSSRTADSSYEQYF
DNA: TGTGCCACCAGCAGCAGGACAGCTGACAGCTCCTACGAGCAGTACTTC
J: TRBJ2-7
V: TRBV15
size: few
D: -
length: 16

CDR3: CASSQAGAGETQYF
DNA: TGTGCCAGCAGCCAAGCGGGGGCGGGGGAGACCCAGTACTTC
J: TRBJ2-5
V: TRBV7-2
size: -
D: TRBD2
length: 14

CDR3: CSARTGSGNTIYF
DNA: TGCAGCGCTCGGACCGGCTCTGGAAACACCATATATTTT
J: TRBJ1-3
V: TRBV29-1
size: -
D: -
length: 13

CDR3: CSASLGRETQYF
DNA: TGCAGTGCTAGTTTGGGGCGCGAGACCCAGTACTTC
J: TRBJ2-5
V: TRBV20-1
size: -
D: -
length: 12

CDR3: CASSMAQWGTGHYGYTF
DNA: TGTGCCAGTAGTATGGCCCAGTGGGGGACAGGGCACTATGGCTACACCTTC
J: TRBJ1-2
V: TRBV19
size: -
D: TRBD1
length: 17

CDR3: CASSLLRRGGTDTQYF
DNA: TGTGCCAGCAGCTTATTACGGCGGGGGGGCACAGATACGCAGTATTTT
J: TRBJ2-3
V: TRBV7-2
size: -
D: TRBD2
length: 16

CDR3: CAISGNRASNQPQHF
DNA: TGTGCCATCAGTGGAAACAGGGCGAGCAATCAGCCCCAGCATTTT
J: TRBJ1-5
V: TRBV10-3
size: -
D: -
length: 15

CDR3: CASRISNNSPLHF
DNA: TGTGCCAGCAGGATCTCTAATAATTCACCCCTCCACTTT
J: TRBJ1-6
V: TRBV7-3
size: -
D: -
length: 13

CDR3: CASSNTGFNYGYTF
DNA: TGTGCCAGCAGTAACACAGGTTTTAACTATGGCTACACCTTC
J: TRBJ1-2
V: TRBV7-9
size: -
D: -
length: 14

CDR3: CASKGEVPNTGELFF
DNA: TGCGCCAGCAAGGGGGAGGTCCCTAACACCGGGGAGCTGTTTTTT
J: TRBJ2-2
V: TRBV4-1
size: -
D: -
length: 15

CDR3: CASNDRISYGYTF
DNA: TGTGCCAGCAACGACAGGATCTCCTATGGCTACACCTTC
J: TRBJ1-2
V: TRBV6-5
size: -
D: -
length: 13

CDR3: CASSPRTAGEQYF
DNA: TGTGCCAGCTCACCTCGGACAGCCGGAGAGCAGTACTTC
J: TRBJ2-7
V: TRBV18
size: -
D: -
length: 13

CDR3: CASSLALQGGFADTEAFF
DNA: TGTGCCAGCAGCTTAGCGCTCCAGGGAGGGTTTGCGGACACTGAAGCTTTCTTT
J: TRBJ1-1
V: TRBV7-2
size: -
D: -
length: 18

CDR3: CATSREGGNTIYF
DNA: TGTGCCACCAGCAGAGAAGGTGGAAACACCATATATTTT
J: TRBJ1-3
V: TRBV15
size: -
D: -
length: 13

CDR3: CASRASSEQYF
DNA: TGTGCCAGCAGGGCTAGCTCCGAGCAGTACTTC
J: TRBJ2-7
V: TRBV11-3
size: -
D: -
length: 11